These 13 T cell receptor beta chains share one sample of origin, sequenced in a study of spatial heterogeneity in lung cancer. Each CDR3 protein gets one entry after TCRdb re-called the 5' RACE reads with MiXCR. The sample contains about 7,900 distinct CDR3 sequences, 3.5% to 5.5% of which appear only once. Specified time point: sample taken at primary tumor resection. Material for sequencing was whole RNA from tumor, nontumor lung or frozen PBMC, left unsorted. Source: PBMCs, taken at surgery. These receptors were obtained from a male donor with early-stage non-small cell lung cancer.

This clonotype was detected ten times or more. The library was prepared for alpha chains; this beta chain is a stray read, so its frequency means little. The chain is built from TRBV6-6 and TRBJ2-3; D is perhaps TRBD2 (5 bases). CDR3 length: 11 amino acids. V was pared by 4 bases and J by 10 bases, with 9 bases between. Germline values: CDR1 MNHNY, CDR2 SVGAGI (reference sequence). The CDR3 reads CASSFLDSQYF. The CDR3 nucleotides are TGTGCCAGCAGTTTTTTGGACTCGCAGTATTTT.

This clonotype was recorded at least ten times. This beta chain is a stray read from a library made for alpha chains; its abundance is not meaningful. The genes are TRBV5-6 and TRBJ1-3, with D maybe TRBD1 (5 bases). The V end lost 2 bases, the J end lost 0 bases, and 15 bases lay between the germline ends. The CDR3 runs to 17 residues. Germline V CDR1 and CDR2: SGHDT, YYEEEE. CDR3 sequence reads: CASSLYPGGYSGNTIYF. The DNA of the CDR3 is TGTGCCAGCAGCTTATATCCCGGGGGGTACTCTGGAAACACCATATATTTT.

The table lists this clonotype with many counts. Since it is a stray read in a library aimed at alpha chains, this beta chain has a size that is not meaningful. The chain has TRBV12-5 and TRBJ2-3; 9 positions match TRBD1. CDR3 length: 15 residues. Germline-derived CDR1 and CDR2 are LGHNT and FRNRAP. The V gene end was trimmed by 2 bases and the J gene end by 4 bases; junction bases not matched to a gene: 4. The CDR3 reads CASGLKTGGADTQYF. Written as DNA, the CDR3 is TGTGCTAGTGGTTTGAAGACAGGGGGGGCAGATACGCAGTATTTT.

Turning to this clonotype: The CDR3 does not close with the conserved phenylalanine or tryptophan, likely indicating a read error. This beta chain lies outside the target of a library built for alpha chains; its clone size means little. The J gene is TRBJ1-1, the V gene TRBV6-6; D may be TRBD1 (5 bases). This CDR3 has 13 residues. CDR1 is MNHNY, CDR2 SVGAGI, per germline (reference sequence). Trimming shortened V by 3 bases and J by 6 bases, and 11 bases separated the two germline ends. This CDR3 reads CASSYRGVAEAFL. The CDR3 DNA is TGTGCCAGCAGTTATCGGGGCGTCGCTGAAGCTTTCCTT.

This clonotype is judged large. This beta chain represents an off-target read in a library built for alpha chains; its size is of limited meaning. The CDR3 coding sequence is TGTGCCAGCAGTGTTAATTTGAACGGGGAGCTGTTTTTT. It encodes CASSVNLNGELFF. The chain uses TRBV2 and TRBJ2-2, with D unclear. The germline gives CDR1 SNHLY, CDR2 FYNNEI. This CDR3 region has 13 residues. Trimming cost V 4 bases and J 7 bases, with 10 bases left between them. The variable domain in full, completed from reference TRBV2 and TRBJ2-2, reads EPEVTQTPSHQVTQMGQEVILRCVPISNHLYFYWYRQILGQKVEFLVSFYNNEISEKSEIFDDQFSVERPDGSNFTLKIRSTKLEDSAMYFCASSVNLNGELFFGEGSRLTVL.

By proportion, this clonotype is medium-sized. Found in a library prepared for alpha chains, this beta chain is an off-target read, and its abundance has little meaning. V is TRBV29-1 and J is TRBJ1-1; 8 bases match TRBD1. The CDR3 is 12 amino acids. Unmatched junction bases numbered 6, after V lost 7 bases and J lost 5 bases. Germline lookup yields CDR1 SQVTM and CDR2 ANQGSEA. CDR3 protein: CSGSGGATEAFF. CDR3 coding DNA: TGCAGCGGATCAGGGGGCGCAACTGAAGCTTTCTTT.

In the case of this clonotype: Little can be read into the size of this beta chain, an off-target read in a library designed for alpha chains. The chain employs TRBV20-1 and TRBJ2-7; D call uncertain. Between the trimmed V and J ends, which lost 7 bases and 7 bases, there was a span of 14 bases. Germline V gene data show CDR1 as DFQATT and CDR2 as SNEGSKA (reference sequence). CDR3 length equals 11 residues. The CDR3 is CSGFVLGEQYF. As DNA, the CDR3 is TGCAGTGGCTTCGTTTTGGGGGAGCAGTACTTC.

This clonotype was detected ten times or more. Since it is a stray read in a library aimed at alpha chains, this beta chain has a size that is not meaningful. V and J are TRBV7-2 and TRBJ1-6, with D possibly being TRBD1 (6 bases). Per germline, CDR1 SGHTA and CDR2 FQGNSA. This CDR3 contains 15 residues. V was clipped by 5 bases and J by 6 bases, with 14 bases between them. CDR3 amino acids: CASSRGGSFNSPLHF. The CDR3 DNA is TGTGCCAGCAGCCGGGGGGGCAGTTTTAATTCACCCCTCCACTTT.

Within the sample, this clonotype is medium-sized. This beta chain represents an off-target read in a library built for alpha chains; its size is of limited meaning. The V and J genes are TRBV28 and TRBJ1-3; no clear D. V was trimmed by 6 bases and J by 8 bases, leaving 23 bases between them. Germline CDR1 reads MDHEN; CDR2 reads SYDVKM. The CDR3 runs 16 residues. Here the CDR3 reads CASRKFTRNFPDTIYF. The CDR3 coding sequence is TGTGCCAGCAGGAAGTTTACGAGAAATTTCCCGGACACCATATATTTT.

This clonotype has at least ten counts. Little can be read into the size of this beta chain, an off-target read in a library designed for alpha chains. CDR3 in amino acids: CASSSLDLTDSYNEQFF. The DNA for the CDR3 is TGTGCCAGCAGTTCCCTAGACTTGACTGACTCCTACAATGAGCAGTTCTTC. The rearrangement uses TRBV28 and TRBJ2-1, with D uncertain. V was cut by 4 bases and J by 0 bases, with 16 bases left in between. Per germline, CDR1 MDHEN and CDR2 SYDVKM. This CDR3 has 17 residues. The variable domain in full, with the rest retrieved from reference TRBV28 and TRBJ2-1, is DVKVTQSSRYLVKRTGEKVFLECVQDMDHENMFWYRQDPGLGLRLIYFSYDVKMKEKGDIPEGYSVSREKKERFSLILESASTNQTSMYLCASSSLDLTDSYNEQFFGPGTRLTVL.

This clonotype was detected many times. This beta chain appears as a stray read in a library generated for alpha chains; its size is not informative. The chain links TRBV29-1 to TRBJ1-2; no clear D gene. The CDR3 spans 13 residues. From germline, CDR1 is SQVTM and CDR2 ANQGSEA. V dropped 3 bases and J dropped 7 bases, with 15 bases sitting between them. As DNA, the CDR3 is TGCAGCGTTGAGGAAACACGGCGCGGTGGCTACACCTTC. This codes for CSVEETRRGGYTF.

This clonotype was seen repeatedly, ten times or more. In a library made to pick up alpha chains, this beta chain is a stray read with a size that means little. The CDR3 region is CASSSQSNSPLHF. The CDR3 coding sequence is TGTGCCAGCAGTAGTCAGTCTAATTCACCCCTCCACTTT. The chain joins TRBV2 to TRBJ1-6; D unresolved. The CDR3 contains 13 residues. Trimming left V 5 bases short and J 6 bases short, with 8 bases between. CDR1 is SNHLY and CDR2 is FYNNEI in the germline V gene.

This clonotype rates as medium-sized. This beta chain is off target for a library built for alpha chains, so its abundance means little. This chain uses TRBV5-5 with TRBJ2-5; 7 bases are a match to TRBD1. Losses at the gene ends were 2 bases for V and 3 bases for J; bases not matched to a gene: 1. Germline V gene sequence: CDR1 SGHKS, CDR2 YYEKEE (reference sequence). The CDR3 is 13 residues long. CDR3 bases: TGTGCCAGCAGCTTCGACAGGGAAGAGACCCAGTACTTC. Amino acid sequence: CASSFDREETQYF.